These 27 T cell receptor beta chains originate from one sample sequenced in a study of shared clonotypes between healthy human individuals. Terminally differentiated effector memory CD45RA+ cells were excluded by CCR7 positive selection of CD45RO-negative cells. Generated by immunoSEQ multiplex PCR, the TCRdb table keeps only in-frame clones and is missing some. This sample has millions of clones; about 95% occur once, and the top ten carry 0.85% to 1.3%. The sample comprised naive CD8+ T cells sorted from blood. These TCRs come from a young man in good health.

With regard to this clone: A much larger clone lies a single base off, so this may be a read error. This sample also contains other DNA sequences that code for the same CDR3. The chain combines TRBV10-2 with TRBJ2-7; no clear D. Germline loops: CDR1 WSHSY, CDR2 SAAADI. CDR3 length: 10 amino acids. With 3 bases removed from V and 6 bases from J, the gap between germline ends came to 3 bases. The CDR3 bases are TGCGCCAGCAGTGATTCCGAGCAGTACTTC. Protein: CASSDSEQYF.

This rearrangement joins TRBV28 to TRBJ1-2; 7 nucleotides match TRBD1. This CDR3 has 17 residues. With V trimmed by 6 bases and J by 2 bases, 15 bases remained unmatched. Germline CDR1 is MDHEN and CDR2 is SYDVKM. CDR3 residues: CASSHSGTAVLNYGYTF. Written as DNA, the CDR3 is TGTGCCAGCAGCCATTCCGGGACAGCGGTTTTGAACTATGGCTACACCTTC.

V gene TRBV5-6 combines with J gene TRBJ2-3; D remains ambiguous. Germline CDR1 SGHDT, CDR2 YYEEEE. The CDR3 is made up of 13 amino acids. Trimming shortened V by 2 bases and J by 4 bases, and 8 bases separated the two germline ends. CDR3 nucleotides: TGTGCCAGCAGCTTTTCCTGGGCAGATACGCAGTATTTT. Encoded protein: CASSFSWADTQYF.

The J gene is TRBJ1-5, the V gene TRBV7-9, with D unclear. This CDR3 region has 13 residues. CDR1 is SEHNR and CDR2 is FQNEAQ in the germline V gene (reference sequence). Trimming cost V 5 bases and J 6 bases, with 11 bases left between them. The CDR3 spells CASSGTEGQPQHF. Written as DNA, the CDR3 is TGTGCCAGCAGCGGTACCGAGGGTCAGCCCCAGCATTTT.

This clone was seen at least ten times. The same CDR3 arises from other DNA sequences in this sample as well. The chain recombines TRBV30 with TRBJ2-5, with no clear D. With 0 bases removed from V and 1 base from J, the gap between germline ends came to 12 bases. The CDR3 is 15 amino acids. Germline CDR1 and CDR2: GTSNPN and SVGIG (reference sequence). The CDR3 region is CAWSVLRMPQETQYF. The CDR3 DNA is TGTGCCTGGAGTGTACTGCGGATGCCCCAAGAGACCCAGTACTTC.

This clone was detected once. The V and J genes are TRBV29-1 and TRBJ2-3, with 8 bases matching TRBD1. Germline V gene data show CDR1 as SQVTM and CDR2 as ANQGSEA. V lost 5 bases, J lost 2 bases, and 6 bases stayed unmatched. The CDR3 length is 14 residues. The CDR3 loop reads CSVPRTGPTDTQYF. The CDR3 coding sequence is TGCAGCGTTCCCCGGACAGGGCCCACAGATACGCAGTATTTT.

The chain links TRBV7-3 to TRBJ2-1; D ambiguous. V gave up 5 bases and J gave up 4 bases, with 9 bases separating them. The CDR3 loop spans 13 amino acids. Germline V gene data show CDR1 as SGHTA and CDR2 as FQGTGA. The DNA for the CDR3 is TGTGCCAGCAGCCTGGCCCAGTACAATGAGCAGTTCTTC. Amino acid sequence: CASSLAQYNEQFF.

The V gene is TRBV5-1, the J gene TRBJ2-1; 12 nucleotides align to TRBD2. With 0 bases clipped from V and 7 bases from J, the junction kept 5 bases outside the gene matches. Per germline, CDR1 SGHRS and CDR2 YFSETQ. This CDR3 spans 16 amino acids. The CDR3 region has the DNA TGCGCCAGCAGCTTGGGACTAGCGGGAGATCAAAATGAGCAGTTCTTC. This translates into CASSLGLAGDQNEQFF.

This clone showed up just once. The rearrangement links TRBV28 to TRBJ2-3; 9 nucleotides align to TRBD2. This CDR3 has 17 amino acids. Germline V CDR1 and CDR2: MDHEN, SYDVKM. Trimming removed 3 bases from V and 0 bases from J; junction bases left unmatched: 7. CDR3 amino acids: CASSLRAGGSSTDTQYF. In nucleotides, the CDR3 is TGTGCCAGCAGTTTGCGGGCGGGAGGGTCTAGCACAGATACGCAGTATTTT.

The count of this clone is one. The V and J genes are TRBV4-1 and TRBJ2-3, with 7 bases fitting TRBD2. The germline V gene has CDR1 MGHRA and CDR2 YSYEKL. The CDR3 loop spans 19 amino acids. V shed 0 bases and J 1 base; nucleotides not matched to a gene: 13. The CDR3 loop is CASSQEAASPGLRTDTQYF. As DNA, the CDR3 is TGCGCCAGCAGCCAAGAAGCGGCCTCTCCGGGACTACGCACAGATACGCAGTATTTT.

In DNA, the CDR3 is TGTGCCAGTACCAGGACAGGGGGCACCGGGGAGCTGTTTTTT. Its protein is CASTRTGGTGELFF. The V and J genes are TRBV19 and TRBJ2-2; TRBD1 aligns across 10 bases. CDR1 and CDR2 from the germline V gene are LNHDA and SQIVND (reference sequence). The CDR3 is 14 amino acids. V shed 7 bases, J shed 4 bases, and the junction held 3 bases outside the gene matches.

In the case of this clone: This sample includes further DNA sequences coding for the same CDR3. The chain carries TRBV27 and TRBJ1-1; maybe TRBD1 (6 bases). From germline, CDR1 is MNHEY and CDR2 SMNVEV (reference sequence). Trimming pared 5 bases from V and 5 bases from J, leaving 12 bases between. The CDR3 spans 13 residues. CDR3: CASSPGVGTEAFF. The CDR3, as DNA: TGTGCCAGCAGTCCAGGGGTGGGGACTGAAGCTTTCTTT.

The chain uses TRBV13 and TRBJ1-1; D call uncertain. CDR3 length equals 13 residues. The germline CDR1 and CDR2 sequences are PRHDT and FYEKMQ (reference sequence). Trimming pared 5 bases from V and 5 bases from J, leaving 12 bases between. The CDR3: CASSDDGVTEAFF. CDR3 nucleotides: TGTGCCAGCAGCGACGATGGCGTTACTGAAGCTTTCTTT. Together with reference TRBV13 and TRBJ1-1, the CDR3 gives the full variable domain: AAGVIQSPRHLIKEKRETATLKCYPIPRHDTVYWYQQGPGQDPQFLISFYEKMQSDKGSIPDRFSAQQFSDYHSELNMSSLELGDSALYFCASSDDGVTEAFFGQGTRLTVV.

The chain joins TRBV29-1 to TRBJ2-1, with 9 nucleotides matching TRBD1. The trim removed 3 bases at V and 4 bases at J, leaving 10 bases unmatched. The CDR3 loop spans 16 amino acids. CDR1 is SQVTM, CDR2 ANQGSEA, per germline. The CDR3 sequence: CSVDSLQGAGYNEQFF. The CDR3 DNA is TGCAGCGTTGATTCCTTACAGGGGGCAGGTTACAATGAGCAGTTCTTC.

V is TRBV13 and J is TRBJ1-2; tentative D call: TRBD1 (6 bases). The length of the CDR3 is 16 residues. The V gene's germline CDR1 is PRHDT and CDR2 FYEKMQ (reference sequence). V was shortened by 0 bases and J by 1 base, with 12 bases between the two germline ends. CDR3 in amino acids: CASSLGTGDLNYGYTF. CDR3 in DNA: TGTGCCAGCAGCTTAGGGACAGGTGACCTTAACTATGGCTACACCTTC.

The chain recombines TRBV5-1 with TRBJ1-2, with 9 nucleotides matching TRBD1. Germline CDR1 is SGHRS and CDR2 is YFSETQ. There are 14 residues in the CDR3. Trimming took 2 bases from V and 8 from J; bases not matched to a gene: 7. The CDR3 is CASSLDRGTTGYTF. CDR3 coding DNA: TGCGCCAGCAGCTTAGACAGGGGGACGACCGGCTACACCTTC.

The chain recombines TRBV19 with TRBJ2-3; 14 bases match TRBD2. This CDR3 is 15 amino acids long. Trimming at V came to 6 bases and at J to 4 bases, leaving 3 bases not matched to a gene. CDR1 is LNHDA and CDR2 is SQIVND in the germline V gene (reference sequence). The CDR3 reads CASSRLAGGADTQYF. The CDR3 DNA reads as TGTGCCAGTAGCAGACTAGCGGGAGGGGCAGATACGCAGTATTTT.

V is TRBV7-6 and J is TRBJ1-5; TRBD1 aligns across 7 bases. V was pared by 1 base and J by 7 bases, with 7 bases of the junction left unmatched. Germline V gene data show CDR1 as SGHVS and CDR2 as FNYEAQ. This CDR3 is 15 amino acids long. The CDR3 here is CASSLVGGLEQPQHF. The DNA of the CDR3 is TGTGCCAGCAGCTTAGTAGGGGGCTTAGAACAGCCCCAGCATTTT.

The gene calls are TRBV10-2 and TRBJ2-2; D is unclear. V lost 7 bases and J lost 4, with 10 bases in between. The V gene's germline CDR1 is WSHSY and CDR2 SAAADI. The length of the CDR3 is 13 residues. CDR3 in amino acids: CASKNGVTGELFF. Written as DNA, the CDR3 is TGCGCCAGCAAGAATGGGGTCACCGGGGAGCTGTTTTTT.

The rearrangement links TRBV27 to TRBJ2-7, with TRBD2 as a possible D gene (5 bases). CDR3 length equals 13 residues. Trimming left V 3 bases short and J 7 bases short, with 13 bases between. Germline CDR1 and CDR2: MNHEY and SMNVEV (reference sequence). The CDR3 sequence is CASSFRGSGEQYF. The DNA of the CDR3 is TGTGCCAGCAGTTTCCGGGGTTCTGGGGAGCAGTACTTC.

Only one count was recorded for this clone. The V and J genes are TRBV28 and TRBJ1-6; D is possibly TRBD1 (6 bases). Germline values: CDR1 MDHEN, CDR2 SYDVKM. Trimming took off 10 bases at V and 7 bases at J, with 17 bases between the two ends. The CDR3 is 14 amino acids. CDR3 in amino acids: CATEGGFENSPLHF. CDR3 nucleotide sequence: TGTGCCACGGAGGGGGGTTTTGAGAATTCACCCCTCCACTTT.

The V and J genes are TRBV6-1 and TRBJ2-3; D is ambiguous. Germline loops: CDR1 MNHNS, CDR2 SASEGT. V lost 3 bases to trimming and J lost 2 bases, with 12 bases between them. This CDR3 comprises 15 residues. The CDR3 is CASSELQDNTDTQYF. As DNA, the CDR3 is TGTGCCAGCAGTGAGTTGCAGGATAACACAGATACGCAGTATTTT.

Regarding this clone: Other DNA sequences within the sample encode an identical CDR3. In DNA, the CDR3 is TGTGCCAGCAGCCTTGGACTCAATCAGCCCCAGCATTTT. Translation: CASSLGLNQPQHF. The chain uses TRBV7-6 and TRBJ1-5; D remains unclear. The CDR3 runs 13 residues. V was clipped by 5 bases and J by 3 bases, with 8 bases between them. Per germline, CDR1 SGHVS and CDR2 FNYEAQ.

As regards this clone: Within the sample, other DNA sequences also encode this same CDR3. The gene calls are TRBV7-9 and TRBJ2-7, with TRBD1 matching 8 bases. CDR3 length equals 12 residues. V lost 9 bases and J lost 1; bases outside the gene matches: 2. Germline V gene data show CDR1 as SEHNR and CDR2 as FQNEAQ (reference sequence). This CDR3 reads CASRQGSYEQYF. The DNA for the CDR3 is TGTGCCAGTAGACAGGGGTCCTACGAGCAGTACTTC.

The chain employs TRBV4-2 and TRBJ2-2; 7 bases map to TRBD2. This CDR3 spans 16 amino acids. The J segment lost 5 bases and the V segment lost 1 base, leaving 7 bases of the junction unmatched. Germline V gene lookup returns CDR1 LGHNA and CDR2 YNFKEQ. The CDR3, as DNA: TGTGCCAGCAGCCAAGGAGTTGCTAGCGGTACCGGGGAGCTGTTTTTT. Its translation: CASSQGVASGTGELFF.

This chain joins TRBV29-1 and TRBJ2-2, with no clear D. V shed 5 bases and J shed 3 bases, with 10 bases lying between them. Germline CDR1 SQVTM, CDR2 ANQGSEA. This CDR3 comprises 13 residues. The CDR3 DNA follows: TGCAGCGTTACCGTAGTCGACACCGGGGAGCTGTTTTTT. Its protein product is CSVTVVDTGELFF.

V and J are TRBV27 and TRBJ1-2; 10 bases match TRBD1. The length of the CDR3 is 16 residues. CDR1 and CDR2 from the germline V gene are MNHEY and SMNVEV (reference sequence). Trimming at V came to 3 bases and at J to 3 bases, leaving 7 bases not matched to a gene. CDR3 region: CASSLTGGVPDYGYTF. CDR3 nucleotides: TGTGCCAGCAGTTTGACAGGGGGCGTTCCTGACTATGGCTACACCTTC.